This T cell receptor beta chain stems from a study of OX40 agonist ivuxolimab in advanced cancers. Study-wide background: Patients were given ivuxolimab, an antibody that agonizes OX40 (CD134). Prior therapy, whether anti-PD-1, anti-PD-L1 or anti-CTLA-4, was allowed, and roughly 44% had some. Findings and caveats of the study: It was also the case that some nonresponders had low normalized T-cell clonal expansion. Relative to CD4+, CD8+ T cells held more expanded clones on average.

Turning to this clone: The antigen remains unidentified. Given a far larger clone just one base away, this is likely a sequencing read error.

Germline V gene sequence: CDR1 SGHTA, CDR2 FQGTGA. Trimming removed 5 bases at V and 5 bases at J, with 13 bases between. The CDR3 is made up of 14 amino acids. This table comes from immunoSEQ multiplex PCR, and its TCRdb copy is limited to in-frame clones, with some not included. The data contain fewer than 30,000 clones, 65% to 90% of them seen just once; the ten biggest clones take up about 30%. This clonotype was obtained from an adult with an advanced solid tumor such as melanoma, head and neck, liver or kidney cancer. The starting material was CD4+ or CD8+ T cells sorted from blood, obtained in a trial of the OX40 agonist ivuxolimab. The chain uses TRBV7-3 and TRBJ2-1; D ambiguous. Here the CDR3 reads CASSIDGLHNEQFF. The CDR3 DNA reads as TGTGCCAGCAGCATAGATGGCCTACACAATGAGCAGTTCTTC.